This T cell receptor (beta chain) was observed in a study of cytomegalovirus exposure and HLA in healthy donors. Study as a whole: Assignment to the Caucasian-associated ancestry cluster applied to over 70% of the 350 to 500 genotyped donors.

Germline CDR1 and CDR2: SGHAT and FQNNGV. V was trimmed by 6 bases and J by 6 bases, leaving 11 bases between them. There are 12 residues in the CDR3. Among the donors, all were healthy bone marrow donors. PCR amplification relied on 60 Vbeta primers (plus 13 Jbeta primers). This table comes from immunoSEQ multiplex PCR, and its TCRdb copy is limited to in-frame clones, with some not included. The table includes around 200,000 clones, about four fifths detected once. Sequencing was performed on PBMCs. The source of this sequence is a woman aged 50 to 60 in good health and CMV-seropositive. The chain combines TRBV11-2 with TRBJ1-1, with a possible D match to TRBD1 (6 bases). The CDR3 DNA reads TGTGCCAGCAGGCCCGGGACATCTGAAGCTTTCTTT. Encoded protein: CASRPGTSEAFF.